This entry lists 4 T cell receptor beta chains sequenced from one sample in a study of Ad26.COV2.S vaccination and SARS-CoV-2 variants. Assay used: immunoSEQ multiplex PCR; TCRdb lists only in-frame clones, some missing. The repertoire holds about 6,800 clones, with 84% as singletons. Specimen: peripheral blood, collected after recovery from COVID-19. All receptors come from a human donor who had recovered from COVID-19.

The rearrangement uses TRBV3-1 (or the pseudogene TRBV3-2) and TRBJ2-2; no clear D gene. V was trimmed by 0 bases and J by 6 bases, leaving 8 bases between them. The CDR3 is 14 amino acids. From germline, CDR1 is LGHDT and CDR2 YNNKEL (reference sequence). The CDR3 bases are TGTGCCAGCAGCCAAGATGTGAAACCCGGGGAGCTGTTTTTT. This translates into CASSQDVKPGELFF.

This sequence joins TRBV7-2 and TRBJ2-1; TRBD2 matches at 12 bases. The CDR3 length is 17 residues. Trimming cost V 5 bases and J 6 bases; bases outside gene matches: 11. Germline CDR1 is SGHTA and CDR2 is FQGNSA. As DNA, the CDR3 is TGTGCCAGCAGCCCGCTCCTAGCGGGGGGGTTAATCAATGAGCAGTTCTTC. It is translated as CASSPLLAGGLINEQFF.

The gene calls are TRBV29-1 and TRBJ1-1; 9 bases are shared with TRBD1. CDR3 length: 14 residues. V gave up 5 bases and J gave up 0 bases; unmatched junction bases: 4. In germline, CDR1 is SQVTM, CDR2 ANQGSEA. The CDR3 region is CSVLTGGLNTEAFF. CDR3 sequence (DNA): TGCAGCGTTTTAACAGGGGGCTTGAACACTGAAGCTTTCTTT.

The chain recombines TRBV6-4 with TRBJ1-5, with TRBD1 identical over 12 bases. With V trimmed by 8 bases and J by 10 bases, 6 bases remained unmatched. The CDR3 has 13 amino acids. In germline, CDR1 is MRHNA, CDR2 SNTAGT. The DNA for the CDR3 is TGTGCCAGCGCAGGGACAGGGGGCGGTCCCCAGCATTTT. Its protein product is CASAGTGGGPQHF.